This TCR beta chain came from a study of blood T cell repertoires in COVID-19. Germline CDR1 MNHEY, CDR2 SMNVEV (reference sequence). J gave up 4 bases and V 9 bases, and 4 bases lay outside the gene matches. The CDR3 contains 15 residues. Produced via immunoSEQ multiplex PCR; TCRdb's table is partial and in-frame only. Here the sample spans roughly 43,000 clones, roughly 84% being singletons. The J gene is TRBJ1-6, the V gene TRBV27, with TRBD1 matching over 12 bases. The clonotype comes from a woman between 65 and 79 years old in a cohort sampled during active COVID-19. The material sequenced was peripheral blood. Here the CDR3 reads CASGTGGVYNSPLHF. The CDR3 region has the DNA TGTGCCAGTGGGACAGGGGGCGTGTATAATTCACCCCTCCACTTT.